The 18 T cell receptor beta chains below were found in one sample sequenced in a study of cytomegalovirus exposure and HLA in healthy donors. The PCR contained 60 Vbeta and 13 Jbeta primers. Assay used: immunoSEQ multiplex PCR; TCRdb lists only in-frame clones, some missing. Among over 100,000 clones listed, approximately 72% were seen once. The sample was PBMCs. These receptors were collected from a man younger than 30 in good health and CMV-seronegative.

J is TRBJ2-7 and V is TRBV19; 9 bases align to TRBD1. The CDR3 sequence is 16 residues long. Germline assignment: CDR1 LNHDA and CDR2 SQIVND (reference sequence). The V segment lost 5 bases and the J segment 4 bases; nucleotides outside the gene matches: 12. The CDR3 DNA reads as TGTGCCAGTAGTCCCCCTTTCGGGACAGGGAGGTACGAGCAGTACTTC. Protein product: CASSPPFGTGRYEQYF.

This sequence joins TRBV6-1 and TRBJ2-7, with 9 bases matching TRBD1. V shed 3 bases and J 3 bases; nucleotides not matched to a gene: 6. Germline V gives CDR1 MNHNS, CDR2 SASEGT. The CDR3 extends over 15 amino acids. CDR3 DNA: TGTGCCAGCAGTGAGGGGACAGGGAAGTACTACGAGCAGTACTTC. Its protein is CASSEGTGKYYEQYF.

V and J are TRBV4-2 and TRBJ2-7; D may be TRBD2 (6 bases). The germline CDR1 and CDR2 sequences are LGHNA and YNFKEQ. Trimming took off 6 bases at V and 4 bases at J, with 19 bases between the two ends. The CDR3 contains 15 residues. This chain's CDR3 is CASSDPTHREYEQYF. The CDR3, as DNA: TGTGCCAGCAGTGACCCAACCCACCGGGAGTACGAGCAGTACTTC.

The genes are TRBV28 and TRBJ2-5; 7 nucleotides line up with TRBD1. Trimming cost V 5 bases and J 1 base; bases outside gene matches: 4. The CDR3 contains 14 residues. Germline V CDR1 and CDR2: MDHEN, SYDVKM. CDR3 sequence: CASSPGDSQETQYF. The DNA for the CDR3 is TGTGCCAGCAGTCCCGGGGACAGCCAAGAGACCCAGTACTTC.

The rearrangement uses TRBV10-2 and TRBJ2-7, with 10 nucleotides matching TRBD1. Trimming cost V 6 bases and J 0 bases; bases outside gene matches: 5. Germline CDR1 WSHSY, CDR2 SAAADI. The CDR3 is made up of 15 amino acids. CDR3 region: CASSKDRGISYEQYF. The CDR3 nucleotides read TGCGCCAGCAGCAAGGACAGGGGGATCTCCTACGAGCAGTACTTC.

The CDR3 DNA reads as TGTGCCAGCAGCTTTACTCCTAGCTCTGGGGCCAACGTCCTGACTTTC. It is translated as CASSFTPSSGANVLTF. The rearrangement links TRBV5-5 to TRBJ2-6; D is uncertain. CDR1 is SGHKS and CDR2 is YYEKEE in the germline V gene (reference sequence). V lost 2 bases to trimming and J lost 0 bases, with 9 bases between them. The CDR3 extends over 16 amino acids.

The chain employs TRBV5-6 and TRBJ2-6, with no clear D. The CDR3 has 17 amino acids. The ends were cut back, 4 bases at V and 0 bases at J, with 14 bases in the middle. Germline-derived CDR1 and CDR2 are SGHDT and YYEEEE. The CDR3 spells CASSLPILFSGANVLTF. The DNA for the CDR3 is TGTGCCAGCAGCCTCCCGATCCTATTCTCTGGGGCCAACGTCCTGACTTTC.

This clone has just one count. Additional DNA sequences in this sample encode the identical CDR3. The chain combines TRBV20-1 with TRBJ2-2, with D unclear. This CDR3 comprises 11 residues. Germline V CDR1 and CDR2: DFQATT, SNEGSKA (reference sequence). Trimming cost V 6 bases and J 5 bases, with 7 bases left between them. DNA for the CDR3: TGCAGTGCGACGAGGACCGGGGAGCTGTTTTTT. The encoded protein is CSATRTGELFF.

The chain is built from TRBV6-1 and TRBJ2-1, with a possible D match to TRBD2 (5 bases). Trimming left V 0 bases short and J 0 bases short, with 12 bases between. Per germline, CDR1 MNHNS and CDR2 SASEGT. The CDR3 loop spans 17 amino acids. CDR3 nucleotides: TGTGCCAGCAGTGAAGCGGGTCTAGCAAACTCCTACAATGAGCAGTTCTTC. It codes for CASSEAGLANSYNEQFF.

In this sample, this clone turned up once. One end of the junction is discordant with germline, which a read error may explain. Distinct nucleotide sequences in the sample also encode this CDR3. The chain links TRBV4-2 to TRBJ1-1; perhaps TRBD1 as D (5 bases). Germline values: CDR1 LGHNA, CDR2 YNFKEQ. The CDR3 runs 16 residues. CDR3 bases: TGTGCCAGCAGCCTGAGCAGGGCCGTACTGAACACTGAAGCCTTCTTT. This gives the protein CASSLSRAVLNTEAFF.

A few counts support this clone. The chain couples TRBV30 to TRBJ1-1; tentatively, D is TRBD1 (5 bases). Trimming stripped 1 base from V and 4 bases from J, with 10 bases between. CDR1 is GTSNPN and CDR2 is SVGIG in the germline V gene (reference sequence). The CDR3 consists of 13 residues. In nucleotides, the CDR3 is TGTGCCTGGAGTGCCCAGGGAAGCACTGAAGCTTTCTTT. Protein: CAWSAQGSTEAFF.

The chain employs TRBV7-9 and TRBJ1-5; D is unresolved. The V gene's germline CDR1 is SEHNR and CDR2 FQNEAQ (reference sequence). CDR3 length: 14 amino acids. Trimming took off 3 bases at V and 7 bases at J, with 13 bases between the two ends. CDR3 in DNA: TGTGCCAGCAGCTTGGACTTAAAGGACCAGCCCCAGCATTTT. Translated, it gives CASSLDLKDQPQHF.

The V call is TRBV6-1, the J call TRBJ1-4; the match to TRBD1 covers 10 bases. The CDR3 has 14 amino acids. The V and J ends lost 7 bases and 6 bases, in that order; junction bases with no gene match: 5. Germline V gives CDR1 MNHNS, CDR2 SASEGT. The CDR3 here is CASTRDRGDEKLFF. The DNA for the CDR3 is TGTGCCAGCACCCGGGACAGGGGAGATGAAAAACTGTTTTTT.

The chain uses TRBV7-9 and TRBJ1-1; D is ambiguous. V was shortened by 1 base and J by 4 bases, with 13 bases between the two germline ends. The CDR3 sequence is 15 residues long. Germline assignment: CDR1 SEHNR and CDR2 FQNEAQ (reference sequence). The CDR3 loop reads CASSLEATRGTEAFF. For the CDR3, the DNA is TGTGCCAGCAGCTTAGAGGCCACTCGGGGCACTGAAGCTTTCTTT.

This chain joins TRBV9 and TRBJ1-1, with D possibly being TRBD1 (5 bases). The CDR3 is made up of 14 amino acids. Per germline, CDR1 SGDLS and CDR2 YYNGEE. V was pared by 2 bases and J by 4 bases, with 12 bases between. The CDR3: CASSVGGVSTEAFF. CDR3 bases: TGTGCCAGCAGCGTCGGGGGAGTCAGCACTGAAGCTTTCTTT.

The CDR3 DNA sequence: TGTGCCAGCAGTTACGCGGGGAGCGGGGAGCTGTTTTTT. Its protein product is CASSYAGSGELFF. The chain links TRBV6-6 to TRBJ2-2, with D possibly being TRBD2 (6 bases). The germline CDR1 and CDR2 sequences are MNHNY and SVGAGI (reference sequence). The CDR3 is made up of 13 amino acids. V was clipped by 2 bases and J by 7 bases, with 8 bases between them.

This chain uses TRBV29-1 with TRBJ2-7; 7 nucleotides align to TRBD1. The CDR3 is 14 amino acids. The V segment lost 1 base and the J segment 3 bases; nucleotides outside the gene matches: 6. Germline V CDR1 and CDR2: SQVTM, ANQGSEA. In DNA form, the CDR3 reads TGCAGCGTTGAAGGGTTCAGGGGGAGCTACGAGCAGTACTTC. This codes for CSVEGFRGSYEQYF.

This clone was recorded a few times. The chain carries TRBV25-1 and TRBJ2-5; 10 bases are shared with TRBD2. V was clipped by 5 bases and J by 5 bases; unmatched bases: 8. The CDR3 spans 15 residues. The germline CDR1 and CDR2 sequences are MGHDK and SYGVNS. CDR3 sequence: CASSMAAGGRETQYF. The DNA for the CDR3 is TGTGCCAGCAGTATGGCAGCGGGAGGGCGTGAGACCCAGTACTTC.